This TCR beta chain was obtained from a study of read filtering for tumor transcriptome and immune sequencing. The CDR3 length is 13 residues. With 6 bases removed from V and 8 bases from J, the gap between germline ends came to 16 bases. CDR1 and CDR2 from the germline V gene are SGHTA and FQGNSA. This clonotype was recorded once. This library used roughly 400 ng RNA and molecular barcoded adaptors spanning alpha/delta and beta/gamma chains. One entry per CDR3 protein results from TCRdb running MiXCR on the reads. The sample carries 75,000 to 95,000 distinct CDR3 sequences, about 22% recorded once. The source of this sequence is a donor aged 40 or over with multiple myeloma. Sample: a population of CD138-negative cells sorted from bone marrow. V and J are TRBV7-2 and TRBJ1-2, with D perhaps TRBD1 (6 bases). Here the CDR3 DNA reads TGTGCCAGCAGACCCAGGGGTAGCGGGGGCTACACCTTC. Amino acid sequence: CASRPRGSGGYTF. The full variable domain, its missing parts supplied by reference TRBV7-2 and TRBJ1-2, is GAGVSQSPSNKVTEKGKDVELRCDPISGHTALYWYRQSLGQGLEFLIYFQGNSAPDKSGLPSDRFSAERTGGSVSTLTIQRTQQEDSAVYLCASRPRGSGGYTFGSGTRLTVV.